This entry lists 22 T cell receptor beta chains sequenced from one sample in a study of T cell repertoires in cytomegalovirus infection. TCRdb fed the reads into MiXCR, producing one record per CDR3 protein. The data show about 310,000 distinct CDR3 sequences, about 8.8% seen once. Material: PBMCs. All receptors derive from a human donor in good health (CMV status not recorded). Some clones in this sample may be carry-over from other donors' samples.

This clonotype was seen many times. V gene TRBV6-5 combines with J gene TRBJ2-5; possibly TRBD1 for D (6 bases). CDR3 size: 15 residues. CDR1 and CDR2 (germline): MNHEY, SVGAGI. Trimming shortened V by 0 bases and J by 4 bases, and 12 bases separated the two germline ends. CDR3 region: CASSYSANRAETQYF. As DNA, the CDR3 is TGTGCCAGCAGTTACTCTGCAAACAGGGCAGAGACCCAGTACTTC.

This clonotype was counted many times. The gene calls are TRBV7-8 and TRBJ2-3, with D possibly being TRBD1 (5 bases). The CDR3 runs to 13 residues. V gave up 9 bases and J gave up 2 bases, with 12 bases separating them. Germline loops: CDR1 SGHVS, CDR2 FQNEAQ. For the CDR3, the DNA is TGTGCCAGTAGGGCAGGGCCCACAGATACGCAGTATTTT. It translates to CASRAGPTDTQYF. Looking up the rest from reference TRBV7-8 and TRBJ2-3 gives the full variable domain: GAGVSQSPRYKVAKRGQDVALRCDPISGHVSLFWYQQALGQGPEFLTYFQNEAQLDKSGLPSDRFFAERPEGSVSTLKIQRTQQEDSAVYLCASRAGPTDTQYFGPGTRLTVL.

The table lists this clonotype with many counts. The rearrangement joins TRBV25-1 to TRBJ2-1, with 7 bases aligning to TRBD2. Germline assignment: CDR1 MGHDK and CDR2 SYGVNS. V shed 7 bases and J 3 bases; nucleotides not matched to a gene: 9. CDR3 length: 15 amino acids. CDR3 nucleotides: TGTGCCAGCACCTCCGGGACTAAAGGCTACAATGAGCAGTTCTTC. This codes for CASTSGTKGYNEQFF. The full variable domain, its missing parts supplied by reference TRBV25-1 and TRBJ2-1, is EADIYQTPRYLVIGTGKKITLECSQTMGHDKMYWYQQDPGMELHLIHYSYGVNSTEKGDLSSESTVSRIRTEHFPLTLESARPSHTSQYLCASTSGTKGYNEQFFGPGTRLTVL.

The sample holds many counts of this clonotype. The chain uses TRBV12-3 or TRBV12-4 and TRBJ1-1, with a weak D call TRBD1 (5 bases). This CDR3 is built from 14 residues. V lost 8 bases and J lost 1, with 14 bases in between. Written as DNA, the CDR3 is TGTGCCAGCCGGTGGGGCGGAGGGAACACTGAAGCTTTCTTT. Protein product: CASRWGGGNTEAFF.

The V and J genes are TRBV14 and TRBJ1-6, with TRBD1 matching over 10 bases. The CDR3 is 15 residues long. Germline CDR1 is SGHDN and CDR2 is FVKESK. Trimming took 4 bases from V and 7 from J; bases not matched to a gene: 4. The CDR3 DNA follows: TGTGCCAGCAGCCGACAGGGGGCTGTAAATTCACCCCTCCACTTT. It encodes CASSRQGAVNSPLHF.

At least ten counts were recorded for this clonotype. For the CDR3, the DNA is TGTGCCAGCAACAAGAACACTGAAGCTTTCTTT. Protein product: CASNKNTEAFF. J is TRBJ1-1 and V is TRBV12-3 or TRBV12-4, with D unresolved. The CDR3 contains 11 residues. V shed 7 bases and J shed 1 base, with 4 bases lying between them.

This clonotype has a count of ten or more. CDR3 in amino acids: CSAPTGTGDGYTF. The DNA for the CDR3 is TGCAGTGCTCCGACCGGGACAGGGGATGGCTACACCTTC. The chain combines TRBV20-1 with TRBJ1-2; the match to TRBD1 covers 10 bases. The V segment lost 5 bases and the J segment 6 bases; nucleotides outside the gene matches: 6. This CDR3 has 13 residues. Looked up from germline, CDR1 is DFQATT and CDR2 is SNEGSKA (reference sequence).

This clonotype was seen ten or more times. The chain links TRBV7-2 to TRBJ1-1, with D unclear. This CDR3 is built from 12 residues. The V gene's germline CDR1 is SGHTA and CDR2 FQGNSA. V dropped 1 base and J dropped 4 bases, with 4 bases sitting between them. CDR3 sequence reads: CASSLGLTEAFF. In nucleotides, the CDR3 is TGTGCCAGCAGCTTAGGGCTCACTGAAGCTTTCTTT.

This clonotype was counted a few times. A much larger clonotype is one base distant, so this may be a read error. This chain uses TRBV11-3 with TRBJ1-1; D is unclear. Trimming cost V 4 bases and J 1 base, with 7 bases left between them. Per germline, CDR1 SGHNT and CDR2 YENEEA. The CDR3 runs to 13 residues. The CDR3 region has the DNA TGTGCCAGCAGCTCGTCAGCGAACACTGAAGCTTTCTTT. It codes for CASSSSANTEAFF. Looking up the rest from reference TRBV11-3 and TRBJ1-1 gives the full variable domain: EAGVVQSPRYKIIEKKQPVAFWCNPISGHNTLYWYLQNLGQGPELLIRYENEEAVDDSQLPKDRFSAERLKGVDSTLKIQPAELGDSAVYLCASSSSANTEAFFGQGTRLTVV.

The J gene is TRBJ1-4, the V gene TRBV7-9; D is uncertain. The CDR3 is 13 residues long. Germline V gene lookup returns CDR1 SEHNR and CDR2 FQNEAQ (reference sequence). V was pared by 5 bases and J by 4 bases, with 8 bases between. CDR3 sequence: CASSPQHNEKLFF. The CDR3 coding sequence is TGTGCCAGCAGCCCCCAGCATAATGAAAAACTGTTTTTT.

This clonotype was picked up a small number of times. The chain carries TRBV6-5 and TRBJ1-5; D unresolved. CDR3 length: 13 amino acids. V was cut by 6 bases and J by 5 bases, with 11 bases left in between. Germline CDR1 reads MNHEY; CDR2 reads SVGAGI. The CDR3 sequence is CASSLTWDQPQHF. Written as DNA, the CDR3 is TGTGCCAGCAGCCTCACTTGGGATCAGCCCCAGCATTTT.

This clonotype was detected ten times or more. The genes are TRBV20-1 and TRBJ2-5; D remains ambiguous. Trimming took off 3 bases at V and 5 bases at J, with 10 bases between the two ends. Germline CDR1 DFQATT, CDR2 SNEGSKA (reference sequence). This CDR3 is built from 12 residues. CDR3 in DNA: TGCAGTGCTAGCACAGCTGGGGAGACCCAGTACTTC. Translation gives CSASTAGETQYF.

The chain links TRBV29-1 to TRBJ1-4, with unresolved D. V was pared by 4 bases and J by 5 bases, with 5 bases between. The CDR3 extends over 11 amino acids. Germline loops: CDR1 SQVTM, CDR2 ANQGSEA. The CDR3 sequence is CSVVGNEKLFF. The CDR3 bases are TGCAGCGTTGTGGGGAATGAAAAACTGTTTTTT.

This clonotype was seen a few times. The V and J genes are TRBV25-1 and TRBJ2-3; the D gene is possibly TRBD1 (6 bases). V was cut by 8 bases and J by 4 bases, with 22 bases left in between. This CDR3 comprises 16 residues. Germline CDR1 MGHDK, CDR2 SYGVNS. The CDR3 DNA reads as TGTGCCAGCCGACGTGGGGGCACCCGTCCGGCAGATACGCAGTATTTT. Translated, it gives CASRRGGTRPADTQYF.

This clonotype has at least ten counts. This rearrangement joins TRBV29-1 to TRBJ1-1; D not certain. The CDR3 has 15 residues. The V end lost 2 bases, the J end lost 4 bases, and 17 bases lay between the germline ends. CDR1 SQVTM and CDR2 ANQGSEA come from the germline V gene. The CDR3 nucleotides read TGCAGCGTTGAAAACCGAGTGGGCACGGGCACTGAAGCTTTCTTT. Translation: CSVENRVGTGTEAFF.

This clonotype was seen ten or more times. The chain carries TRBV7-2 and TRBJ1-2, with D possibly being TRBD1 (5 bases). CDR1 and CDR2 (germline): SGHTA, FQGNSA. The CDR3 is 16 amino acids. Trimming removed 1 base at V and 2 bases at J, with 14 bases between. The CDR3 loop reads CASSLVRGSGNYGYTF. CDR3 in DNA: TGTGCCAGCAGCTTAGTTCGAGGCTCAGGGAACTATGGCTACACCTTC.

This clonotype was seen many times. This chain uses TRBV18 with TRBJ2-1; D assignment may be TRBD1 or TRBD2 (5 bases each). Per germline, CDR1 KGHSH and CDR2 LQKENI. The CDR3 is 15 amino acids. Trimming stripped 2 bases from V and 5 bases from J, with 13 bases between. DNA of the CDR3: TGTGCCAGCTCACCAGAGGGTTTGGGACACAATGAGCAGTTCTTC. Its protein is CASSPEGLGHNEQFF.

Ten or more counts support this clonotype. The chain combines TRBV7-2 with TRBJ1-5; D gene unclear. CDR1 and CDR2 from the germline V gene are SGHTA and FQGNSA. The CDR3 consists of 12 residues. Trimming cost V 1 base and J 11 bases, with 9 bases left between them. The CDR3 DNA follows: TGTGCCAGCAGCTTAGTATCGGAAGCCCAGCATTTT. Amino acids: CASSLVSEAQHF.

This sequence joins TRBV7-9 and TRBJ1-1; D call uncertain. The V end was cut by 2 bases, the J end by 5 bases, with 6 bases between. The CDR3 has 12 residues. Germline assignment: CDR1 SEHNR and CDR2 FQNEAQ (reference sequence). This CDR3 reads CASSLRRTEAFF. The CDR3 DNA reads as TGTGCCAGCAGCTTAAGGCGGACTGAAGCTTTCTTT.

This clonotype has a count of ten or more. V usage is TRBV28 and J usage is TRBJ2-3, with 11 bases identical to TRBD2. The V gene's germline CDR1 is MDHEN and CDR2 SYDVKM. This CDR3 spans 15 amino acids. The junction had 2 bases not matched to a gene; V was cut back by 5 bases and J by 1 base. The CDR3 loop reads CASSRSGGGTDTQYF. For the CDR3, the DNA is TGTGCCAGCAGTCGTAGCGGGGGGGGCACAGATACGCAGTATTTT.

The chain uses TRBV10-3 and TRBJ2-2; D might be TRBD1 or TRBD2, each matching 5 bases. CDR3 length equals 15 residues. Trimming left V 3 bases short and J 4 bases short, with 12 bases between. Germline assignment: CDR1 ENHRY and CDR2 SYGVKD. Written as DNA, the CDR3 is TGTGCCATCAGTGAAGAGGGGCCGGGCACCGGGGAGCTGTTTTTT. Protein: CAISEEGPGTGELFF.

This chain joins TRBV29-1 and TRBJ1-2; possible D gene TRBD1, 5 bases. V was trimmed by 5 bases and J by 8 bases, leaving 12 bases between them. In germline, CDR1 is SQVTM, CDR2 ANQGSEA. This CDR3 has 11 amino acids. The CDR3 nucleotides are TGCAGCGTTCCAGGGAATGGCGGCTACACCTTC. Translated: CSVPGNGGYTF.